Each of the 21 T cell receptor beta chains below was sequenced from the same sample in a study of T cell responses to AZD1222 COVID-19 vaccine. Sequencing used immunoSEQ multiplex PCR; TCRdb keeps in-frame clones, though not all of them. Of fewer than 70,000 clones detected, 80% appear once; the ten largest clones hold around an eighth. The sequencing used peripheral blood, collected 28 days after the second AZD1222 dose. Receptor source: an adult who received the AZD1222 COVID-19 vaccine.

This clone was detected once. This chain connects TRBV19 to TRBJ1-5; no clear D gene. The germline V gene has CDR1 LNHDA and CDR2 SQIVND (reference sequence). V lost 4 bases, J lost 0 bases, and 13 bases lay in between. This CDR3 has 16 residues. The CDR3 sequence: CASSRRRQHSNQPQHF. The CDR3 DNA reads TGTGCCAGTAGTAGGAGAAGGCAGCATAGCAATCAGCCCCAGCATTTT.

The chain is built from TRBV7-2 and TRBJ2-7; 7 bases match TRBD2. CDR1 is SGHTA and CDR2 is FQGNSA in the germline V gene. Trimming removed 6 bases from V and 4 bases from J; junction bases left unmatched: 6. There are 13 residues in the CDR3. CDR3 bases: TGTGCCAGCAGACCCGCGGGGGTTTACGAGCAGTACTTC. It encodes CASRPAGVYEQYF. The full variable domain, in which reference TRBV7-2 and TRBJ2-7 provide the parts outside the CDR3, is GAGVSQSPSNKVTEKGKDVELRCDPISGHTALYWYRQSLGQGLEFLIYFQGNSAPDKSGLPSDRFSAERTGGSVSTLTIQRTQQEDSAVYLCASRPAGVYEQYFGPGTRLTVT.

The CDR3, as DNA: TGCGCCAGCAGTGGGGACAGCTACAATGAGCAGTTCTTC. Residues: CASSGDSYNEQFF. The chain uses TRBV10-1 and TRBJ2-1; 7 bases map to TRBD1. Germline CDR1 and CDR2: WNHNN and SYGVQD (reference sequence). The CDR3 totals 13 residues. V was pared by 4 bases and J by 3 bases, with 0 bases of the junction left unmatched.

This clone was observed a few times. V and J are TRBV10-3 and TRBJ2-5, with 12 positions matching TRBD2. This CDR3 is 18 amino acids long. Germline values: CDR1 ENHRY, CDR2 SYGVKD. V lost 1 base and J lost 1; bases outside the gene matches: 7. CDR3 sequence reads: CAISELWTSGTPQETQYF. The CDR3 DNA follows: TGTGCCATCAGTGAGTTGTGGACTAGCGGGACCCCCCAAGAGACCCAGTACTTC.

This clone was counted a single time. J is TRBJ2-1 and V is TRBV4-3, with 8 bases that match TRBD2. The germline V gene has CDR1 LGHNA and CDR2 YSLEER. With V trimmed by 0 bases and J by 5 bases, 3 bases remained unmatched. This CDR3 has 15 amino acids. CDR3 nucleotide sequence: TGCGCCAGCAGCCAAGAACTAGCGGATCACAATGAGCAGTTCTTC. Residues: CASSQELADHNEQFF.

This clone was detected only once. The rearrangement joins TRBV2 to TRBJ2-3; tentatively, D is TRBD2 (6 bases). The CDR3 has 15 residues. The germline V and J ends were trimmed by 7 bases and 4 bases, with 18 bases remaining between them. Germline assignment: CDR1 SNHLY and CDR2 FYNNEI. CDR3 DNA sequence: TGTGCCAGCATCCTCCGGGAGCCACGCGCAGATACGCAGTATTTT. Its translation is CASILREPRADTQYF.

This clone appeared a few times. The chain uses TRBV19 and TRBJ1-1; TRBD1 matches 8 bases. Germline values: CDR1 LNHDA, CDR2 SQIVND (reference sequence). CDR3 length equals 14 residues. The V and J ends lost 5 bases and 1 base, in that order; junction bases with no gene match: 3. The chain's CDR3 is CASSRQGTNTEAFF. The CDR3 DNA is TGTGCCAGTAGTCGACAGGGGACGAACACTGAAGCTTTCTTT.

The chain employs TRBV12-3 or TRBV12-4 and TRBJ1-2; D gene unclear. Between the trimmed V and J ends, which lost 6 bases and 0 bases, there was a span of 8 bases. The length of the CDR3 is 13 residues. The CDR3 is CASSKQTNYGYTF. The CDR3 region has the DNA TGTGCCAGCAGCAAACAGACTAACTATGGCTACACCTTC.

J is TRBJ1-5 and V is TRBV7-2; unclear D gene. Germline V gene sequence: CDR1 SGHTA, CDR2 FQGNSA. Trimming pared 5 bases from V and 4 bases from J, leaving 12 bases between. CDR3 size: 14 residues. CDR3 bases: TGTGCCAGCAGCACCCGACTGGCAAATCAGCCCCAGCATTTT. Amino acid sequence: CASSTRLANQPQHF. The complete variable domain, with remaining parts taken from reference TRBV7-2 and TRBJ1-5, reads GAGVSQSPSNKVTEKGKDVELRCDPISGHTALYWYRQSLGQGLEFLIYFQGNSAPDKSGLPSDRFSAERTGGSVSTLTIQRTQQEDSAVYLCASSTRLANQPQHFGDGTRLSIL.

This sequence joins TRBV27 and TRBJ1-6; no definite D call. Germline CDR1 reads MNHEY; CDR2 reads SMNVEV (reference sequence). Trimming cost V 3 bases and J 7 bases, with 7 bases left between them. The CDR3 has 13 amino acids. This CDR3 is CASSLDGNSPLHF. The CDR3 DNA is TGTGCCAGCAGTTTGGACGGGAATTCACCCCTCCACTTT.

The rearrangement uses TRBV14 and TRBJ2-3; 8 nucleotides agree with TRBD1. The V and J ends lost 1 base and 5 bases, in that order; junction bases with no gene match: 20. This CDR3 has 20 amino acids. From germline, CDR1 is SGHDN and CDR2 FVKESK. This chain's CDR3 is CASSQVLVRFYDRGGDTQYF. The CDR3, as DNA: TGTGCCAGCAGCCAAGTTTTGGTGCGTTTTTATGACAGGGGTGGAGATACGCAGTATTTT. The full variable domain, its missing parts supplied by reference TRBV14 and TRBJ2-3, is EAGVTQFPSHSVIEKGQTVTLRCDPISGHDNLYWYRRVMGKEIKFLLHFVKESKQDESGMPNNRFLAERTGGTYSTLKVQPAELEDSGVYFCASSQVLVRFYDRGGDTQYFGPGTRLTVL.

J is TRBJ2-1 and V is TRBV9; 11 nucleotides match TRBD2. The V segment lost 0 bases and the J segment 8 bases; nucleotides outside the gene matches: 19. CDR3 length: 20 residues. Germline lookup yields CDR1 SGDLS and CDR2 YYNGEE. The chain's CDR3 is CASSVVLAGGPGLCSDEQFF. In DNA, the CDR3 is TGTGCCAGCAGCGTAGTTTTAGCGGGGGGGCCAGGTCTGTGTTCGGATGAGCAGTTCTTC.

J is TRBJ1-1 and V is TRBV6-5; no firm D call. CDR1 is MNHEY, CDR2 SVGAGI, per germline. CDR3 size: 14 residues. The V end was cut by 6 bases, the J end by 4 bases, with 15 bases between. The CDR3 sequence: CASSNGYWVTEAFF. For the CDR3, the DNA is TGTGCCAGCAGCAACGGCTACTGGGTCACTGAAGCTTTCTTT.

This chain links TRBV15 with TRBJ2-7; 7 positions agree with TRBD2. The V segment lost 3 bases and the J segment 6 bases; nucleotides outside the gene matches: 11. Germline CDR1 is LNHNV and CDR2 is YYDKDF (reference sequence). This CDR3 region has 15 residues. The CDR3 DNA follows: TGTGCCACCAGCAGTGAGGGACTACCGTCGCGCGAGCAGTACTTC. Its translation is CATSSEGLPSREQYF. The variable domain in full, completed from reference TRBV15 and TRBJ2-7, reads DAMVIQNPRYQVTQFGKPVTLSCSQTLNHNVMYWYQQKSSQAPKLLFHYYDKDFNNEADTPDNFQSRRPNTSFCFLDIRSPGLGDTAMYLCATSSEGLPSREQYFGPGTRLTVT.

The chain's CDR3 is CASSLGGQNTEAFF. In DNA form, the CDR3 reads TGTGCCAGCAGCCTGGGAGGACAGAACACTGAAGCTTTCTTT. The V gene is TRBV11-2, the J gene TRBJ1-1, with D maybe TRBD1 (5 bases). Germline CDR1 is SGHAT and CDR2 is FQNNGV. The V end was cut by 5 bases, the J end by 1 base, with 11 bases between. The CDR3 covers 14 residues.

This clone was seen more than once but under ten times. The J gene is TRBJ2-5, the V gene TRBV3-1 (or the pseudogene TRBV3-2); D tentatively fits TRBD1 or TRBD2 (6 bases each). The germline gives CDR1 LGHDT, CDR2 YNNKEL (reference sequence). There are 16 residues in the CDR3. Trimming stripped 0 bases from V and 1 base from J, with 12 bases between. The CDR3 DNA reads as TGTGCCAGCAGCCAAGATCACCGGGGGCCCCAAGAGACCCAGTACTTC. Amino acids: CASSQDHRGPQETQYF.

The V call is TRBV4-1, the J call TRBJ1-2; possibly TRBD1 for D (5 bases). Germline V gene data show CDR1 as MGHRA and CDR2 as YSYEKL. V was trimmed by 3 bases and J by 1 base, leaving 15 bases between them. CDR3 length: 16 amino acids. Written as DNA, the CDR3 is TGCGCCAGCAGCCAGGACCCGGGGGTGTATAACTATGGCTACACCTTC. The encoded protein is CASSQDPGVYNYGYTF.

V and J are TRBV2 and TRBJ1-5, with TRBD1 matching 11 bases. The CDR3 runs 14 residues. Per germline, CDR1 SNHLY and CDR2 FYNNEI. V shed 5 bases and J 7 bases; nucleotides not matched to a gene: 4. This chain's CDR3 is CASSPRTGGQPQHF. CDR3 in DNA: TGTGCCAGCAGTCCTCGGACAGGGGGCCAGCCCCAGCATTTT.

This chain joins TRBV18 and TRBJ1-1; 7 nucleotides match TRBD1. The J segment lost 7 bases and the V segment lost 1 base, leaving 30 bases of the junction unmatched. CDR1 is KGHSH and CDR2 is LQKENI in the germline V gene. The CDR3 consists of 22 residues. The CDR3 protein is CASSPLLRQGFRGYTERIEAFF. CDR3 nucleotide sequence: TGTGCCAGCTCACCACTCCTCAGACAGGGCTTTAGGGGATACACAGAACGGATTGAAGCTTTCTTT. Filled out from reference TRBV18 and TRBJ1-1, the complete variable domain reads NAGVMQNPRHLVRRRGQEARLRCSPMKGHSHVYWYRQLPEEGLKFMVYLQKENIIDESGMPKERFSAEFPKEGPSILRIQQVVRGDSAAYFCASSPLLRQGFRGYTERIEAFFGQGTRLTVV.

The V call is TRBV5-5, the J call TRBJ1-5, with unresolved D. The CDR3 has 13 amino acids. Trimming removed 4 bases from V and 5 bases from J, with 10 bases in between. Germline CDR1 reads SGHKS; CDR2 reads YYEKEE (reference sequence). CDR3 DNA sequence: TGTGCCAGCAGCCTATACGCGGATCAGCCCCAGCATTTT. This codes for CASSLYADQPQHF.

V is TRBV21-1 and J is TRBJ2-4. TRBV21-1 is reported as a pseudogene. The CDR3 length is 9 residues. CDR3 residues: CASKNIQYF. DNA for the CDR3: TGTGCCAGCAAAAACATTCAGTACTTC.